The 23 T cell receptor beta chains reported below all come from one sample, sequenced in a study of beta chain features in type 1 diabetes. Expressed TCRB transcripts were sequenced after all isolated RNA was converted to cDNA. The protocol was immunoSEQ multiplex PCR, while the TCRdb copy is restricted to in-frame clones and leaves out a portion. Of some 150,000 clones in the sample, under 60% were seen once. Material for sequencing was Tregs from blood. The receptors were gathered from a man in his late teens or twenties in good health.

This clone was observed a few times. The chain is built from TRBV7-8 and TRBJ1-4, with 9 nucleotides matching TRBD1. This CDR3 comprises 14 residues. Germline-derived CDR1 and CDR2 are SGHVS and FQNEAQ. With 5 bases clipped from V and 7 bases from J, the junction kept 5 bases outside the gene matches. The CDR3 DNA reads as TGTGCCAGCAGCGTACGGGACAGGGTTGAAAAACTGTTTTTT. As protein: CASSVRDRVEKLFF.

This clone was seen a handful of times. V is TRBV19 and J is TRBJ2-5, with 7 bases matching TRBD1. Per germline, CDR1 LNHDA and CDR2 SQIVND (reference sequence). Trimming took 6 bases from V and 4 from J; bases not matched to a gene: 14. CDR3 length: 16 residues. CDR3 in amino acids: CASRALTGHSGETQYF. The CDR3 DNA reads TGTGCCAGTAGGGCCTTGACAGGGCATTCTGGAGAGACCCAGTACTTC.

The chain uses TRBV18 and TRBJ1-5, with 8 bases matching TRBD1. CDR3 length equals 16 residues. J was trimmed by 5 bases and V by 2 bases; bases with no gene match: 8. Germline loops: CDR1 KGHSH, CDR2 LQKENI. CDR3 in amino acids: CASSPGARGPDQPQHF. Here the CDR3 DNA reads TGTGCCAGCTCACCAGGGGCCAGGGGGCCGGATCAGCCCCAGCATTTT.

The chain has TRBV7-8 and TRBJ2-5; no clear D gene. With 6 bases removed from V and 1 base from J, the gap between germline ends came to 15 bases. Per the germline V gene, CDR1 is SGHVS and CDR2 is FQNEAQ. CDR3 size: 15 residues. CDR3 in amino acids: CASSPPHGLQETQYF. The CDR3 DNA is TGTGCCAGCAGTCCGCCTCATGGGCTCCAAGAGACCCAGTACTTC.

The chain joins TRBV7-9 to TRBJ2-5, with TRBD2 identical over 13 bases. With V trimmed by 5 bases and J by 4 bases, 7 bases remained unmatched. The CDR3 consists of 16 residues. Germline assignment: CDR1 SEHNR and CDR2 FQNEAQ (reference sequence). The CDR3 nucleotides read TGTGCCAGCAGCCTTGGACTAGCGGGAGCGGGAGAGACCCAGTACTTC. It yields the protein CASSLGLAGAGETQYF.

Written as DNA, the CDR3 is TGTGCCAGCAGACAGGGACAGGGTGAAGCTTTCTTT. Protein product: CASRQGQGEAFF. This chain uses TRBV28 with TRBJ1-1; 9 bases match TRBD1. This CDR3 is 12 amino acids long. V shed 6 bases and J 7 bases; nucleotides not matched to a gene: 3. The germline CDR1 and CDR2 sequences are MDHEN and SYDVKM. Complete variable domain (other parts from reference TRBV28 and TRBJ1-1): DVKVTQSSRYLVKRTGEKVFLECVQDMDHENMFWYRQDPGLGLRLIYFSYDVKMKEKGDIPEGYSVSREKKERFSLILESASTNQTSMYLCASRQGQGEAFFGQGTRLTVV.

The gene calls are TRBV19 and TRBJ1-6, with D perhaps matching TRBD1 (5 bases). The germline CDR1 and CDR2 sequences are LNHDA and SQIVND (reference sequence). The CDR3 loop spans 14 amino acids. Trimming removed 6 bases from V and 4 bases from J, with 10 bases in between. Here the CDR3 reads CASRTVSYNSPLHF. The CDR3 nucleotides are TGTGCCAGTAGGACAGTTTCATATAATTCACCCCTCCACTTT.

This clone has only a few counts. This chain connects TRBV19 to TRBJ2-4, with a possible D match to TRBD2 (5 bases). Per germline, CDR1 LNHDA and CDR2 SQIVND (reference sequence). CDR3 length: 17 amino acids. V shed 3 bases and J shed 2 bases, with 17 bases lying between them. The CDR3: CASSIGDLRVTKNIQYF. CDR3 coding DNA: TGTGCCAGTAGTATTGGCGACTTGAGGGTGACCAAAAACATTCAGTACTTC.

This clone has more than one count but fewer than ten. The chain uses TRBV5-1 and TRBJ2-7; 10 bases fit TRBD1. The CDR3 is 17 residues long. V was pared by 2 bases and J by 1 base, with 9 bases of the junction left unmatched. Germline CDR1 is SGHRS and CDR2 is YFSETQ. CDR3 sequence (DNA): TGCGCCAGCAGCTTTGCCTACCCGGGACAGGGGTCCTACGAGCAGTACTTC. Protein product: CASSFAYPGQGSYEQYF. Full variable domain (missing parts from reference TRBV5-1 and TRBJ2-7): KAGVTQTPRYLIKTRGQQVTLSCSPISGHRSVSWYQQTPGQGLQFLFEYFSETQRNKGNFPGRFSGRQFSNSRSEMNVSTLELGDSALYLCASSFAYPGQGSYEQYFGPGTRLTVT.

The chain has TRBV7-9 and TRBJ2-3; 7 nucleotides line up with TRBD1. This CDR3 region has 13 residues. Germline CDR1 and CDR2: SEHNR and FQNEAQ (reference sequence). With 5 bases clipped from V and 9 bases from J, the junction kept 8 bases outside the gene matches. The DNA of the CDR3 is TGTGCCAGCAGCCTCCAAACAGGGGAGACGCAGTATTTT. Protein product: CASSLQTGETQYF.

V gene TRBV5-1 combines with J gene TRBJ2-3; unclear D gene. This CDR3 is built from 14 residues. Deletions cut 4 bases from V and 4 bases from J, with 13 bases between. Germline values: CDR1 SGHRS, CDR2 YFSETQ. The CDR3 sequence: CASSHRQDPDTQYF. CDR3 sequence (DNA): TGCGCCAGCAGCCACAGACAAGACCCAGATACGCAGTATTTT.

This chain's CDR3 is CASSQGTDYEQYF. In DNA, the CDR3 is TGCGCCAGCAGCCAAGGGACTGACTACGAGCAGTACTTC. The rearrangement links TRBV4-3 to TRBJ2-7, with D perhaps TRBD2 (5 bases). Trimming stripped 1 base from V and 3 bases from J, with 7 bases between. Germline CDR1 LGHNA, CDR2 YSLEER. The CDR3 is 13 amino acids.

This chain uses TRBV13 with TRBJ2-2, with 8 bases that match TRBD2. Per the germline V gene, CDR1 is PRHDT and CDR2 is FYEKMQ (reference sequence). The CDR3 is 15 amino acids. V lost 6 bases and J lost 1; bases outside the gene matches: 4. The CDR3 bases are TGTGCCAGCAGGGGACTAGTTTGGAACACCGGGGAGCTGTTTTTT. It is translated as CASRGLVWNTGELFF.

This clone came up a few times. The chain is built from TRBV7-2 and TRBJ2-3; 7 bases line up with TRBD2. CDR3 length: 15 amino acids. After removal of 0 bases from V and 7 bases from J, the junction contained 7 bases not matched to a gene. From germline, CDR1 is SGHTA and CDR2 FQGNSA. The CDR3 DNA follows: TGTGCCAGCAGCTTAGCCCGGGGGGTCTTGAATACGCAGTATTTT. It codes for CASSLARGVLNTQYF.

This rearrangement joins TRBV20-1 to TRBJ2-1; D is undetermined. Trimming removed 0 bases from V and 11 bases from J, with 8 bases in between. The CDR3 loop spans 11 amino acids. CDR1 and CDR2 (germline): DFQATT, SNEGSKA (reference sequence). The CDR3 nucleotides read TGCAGTGCTAGAGATGGCAGGAAGCAGTTCTTC. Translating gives CSARDGRKQFF.

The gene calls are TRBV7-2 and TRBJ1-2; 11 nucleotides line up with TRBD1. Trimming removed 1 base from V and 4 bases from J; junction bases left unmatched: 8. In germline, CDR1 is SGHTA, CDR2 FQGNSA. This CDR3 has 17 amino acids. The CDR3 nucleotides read TGTGCCAGCAGCTTAGTAGGACAGGGGGCGCGGATCTATGGCTACACCTTC. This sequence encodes CASSLVGQGARIYGYTF.

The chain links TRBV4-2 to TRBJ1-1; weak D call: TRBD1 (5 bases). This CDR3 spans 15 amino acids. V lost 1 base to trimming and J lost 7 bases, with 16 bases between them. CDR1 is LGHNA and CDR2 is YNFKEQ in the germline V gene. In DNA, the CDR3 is TGTGCCAGCAGCCAAGCGGCACAGGCGCCCATTGAAGCTTTCTTT. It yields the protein CASSQAAQAPIEAFF.

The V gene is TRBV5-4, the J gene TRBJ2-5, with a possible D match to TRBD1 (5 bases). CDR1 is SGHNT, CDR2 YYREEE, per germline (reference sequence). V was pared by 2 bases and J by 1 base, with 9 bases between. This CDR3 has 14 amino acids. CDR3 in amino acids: CASSFPGSQETQYF. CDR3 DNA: TGTGCCAGCAGCTTCCCAGGGTCCCAAGAGACCCAGTACTTC.

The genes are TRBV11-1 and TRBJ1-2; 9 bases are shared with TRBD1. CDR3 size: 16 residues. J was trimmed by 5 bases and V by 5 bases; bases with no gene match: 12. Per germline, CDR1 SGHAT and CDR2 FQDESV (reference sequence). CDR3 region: CASSGLPGTGNYGYTF. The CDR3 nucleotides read TGTGCCAGCAGCGGCCTACCCGGGACAGGGAATTATGGCTACACCTTC.

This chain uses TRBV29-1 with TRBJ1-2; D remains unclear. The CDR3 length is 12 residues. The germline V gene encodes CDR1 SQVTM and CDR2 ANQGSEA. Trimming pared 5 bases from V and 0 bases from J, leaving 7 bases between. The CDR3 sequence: CSVRQANYGYTF. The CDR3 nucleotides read TGCAGCGTTAGGCAGGCTAACTATGGCTACACCTTC.

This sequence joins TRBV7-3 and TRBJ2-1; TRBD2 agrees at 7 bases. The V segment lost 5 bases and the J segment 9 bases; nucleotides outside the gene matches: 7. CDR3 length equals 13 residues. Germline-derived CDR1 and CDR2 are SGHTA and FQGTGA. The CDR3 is CASSALAFGEQFF. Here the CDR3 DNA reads TGTGCCAGCAGCGCACTAGCGTTCGGTGAGCAGTTCTTC.

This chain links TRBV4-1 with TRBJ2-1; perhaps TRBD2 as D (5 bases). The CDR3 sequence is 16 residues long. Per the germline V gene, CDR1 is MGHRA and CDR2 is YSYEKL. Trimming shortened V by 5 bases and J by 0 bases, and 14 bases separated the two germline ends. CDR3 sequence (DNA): TGCGCCAGCAGCGGGAGTTCCTGGGGCTCCTACAATGAGCAGTTCTTC. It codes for CASSGSSWGSYNEQFF.

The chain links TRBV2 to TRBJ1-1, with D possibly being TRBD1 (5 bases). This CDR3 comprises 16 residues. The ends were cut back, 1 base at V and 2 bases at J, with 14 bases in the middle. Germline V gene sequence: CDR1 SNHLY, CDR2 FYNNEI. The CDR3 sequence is CASSEGPWGGNTEAFF. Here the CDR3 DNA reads TGTGCCAGCAGTGAAGGACCCTGGGGGGGTAACACTGAAGCTTTCTTT. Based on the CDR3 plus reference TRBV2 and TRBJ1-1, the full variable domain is EPEVTQTPSHQVTQMGQEVILRCVPISNHLYFYWYRQILGQKVEFLVSFYNNEISEKSEIFDDQFSVERPDGSNFTLKIRSTKLEDSAMYFCASSEGPWGGNTEAFFGQGTRLTVV.